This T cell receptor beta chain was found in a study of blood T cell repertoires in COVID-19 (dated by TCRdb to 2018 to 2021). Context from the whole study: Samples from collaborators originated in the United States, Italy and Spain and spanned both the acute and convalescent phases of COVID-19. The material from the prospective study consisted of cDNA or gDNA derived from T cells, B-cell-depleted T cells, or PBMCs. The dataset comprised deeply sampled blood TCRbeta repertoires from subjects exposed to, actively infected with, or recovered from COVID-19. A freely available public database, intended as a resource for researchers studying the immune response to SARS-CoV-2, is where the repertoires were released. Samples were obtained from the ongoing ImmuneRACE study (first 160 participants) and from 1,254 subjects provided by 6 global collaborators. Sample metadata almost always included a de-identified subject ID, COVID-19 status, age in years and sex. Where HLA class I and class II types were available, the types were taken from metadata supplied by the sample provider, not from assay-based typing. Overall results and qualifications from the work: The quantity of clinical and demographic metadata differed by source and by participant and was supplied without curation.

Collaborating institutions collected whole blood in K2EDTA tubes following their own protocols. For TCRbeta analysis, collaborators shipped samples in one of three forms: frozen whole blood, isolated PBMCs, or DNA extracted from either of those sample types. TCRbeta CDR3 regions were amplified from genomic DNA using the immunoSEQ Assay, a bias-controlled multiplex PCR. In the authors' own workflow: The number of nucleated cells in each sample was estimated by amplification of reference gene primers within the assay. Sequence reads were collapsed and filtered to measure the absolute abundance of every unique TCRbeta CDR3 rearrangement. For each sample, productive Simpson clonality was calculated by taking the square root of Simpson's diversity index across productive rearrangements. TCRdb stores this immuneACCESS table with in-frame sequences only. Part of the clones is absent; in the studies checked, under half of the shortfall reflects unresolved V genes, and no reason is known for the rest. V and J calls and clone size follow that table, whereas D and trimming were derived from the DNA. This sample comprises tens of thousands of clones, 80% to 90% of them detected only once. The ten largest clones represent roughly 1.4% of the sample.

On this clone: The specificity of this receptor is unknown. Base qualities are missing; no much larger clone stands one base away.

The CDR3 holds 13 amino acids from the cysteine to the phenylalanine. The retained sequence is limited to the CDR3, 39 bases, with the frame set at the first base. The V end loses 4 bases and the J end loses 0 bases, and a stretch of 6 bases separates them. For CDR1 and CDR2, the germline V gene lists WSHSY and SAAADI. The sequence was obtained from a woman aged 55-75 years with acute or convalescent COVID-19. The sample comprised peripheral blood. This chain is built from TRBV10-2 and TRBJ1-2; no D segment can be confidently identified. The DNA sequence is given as TGCGCCAGCAGTGCCGGGTCTAACTATGGCTACACCTTC. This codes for CASSAGSNYGYTF.